These 23 T cell receptor beta chains originate from one sample sequenced in a study of shared clonotypes between healthy human individuals. Repertoires were generated with immunoSEQ multiplex PCR, while TCRdb's copy carries only in-frame clones and drops some. This sample has over 2 million clones, with approximately 94% found just once. Positive CCR7 selection of CD45RO-negative cells yielded the naive CD8 cells, and terminally differentiated effector memory CD45RA+ cells were excluded. The specimen was naive CD8+ T cells sorted from blood. The receptor set was obtained from a man between 18 and 29 years old in good health.

A word on this clone: At the DNA level, this CDR3 is encoded by other sequences in the same sample as well. The CDR3 region has the DNA TGTGCCAGCAGCCAAGGGAGCGGTGAGCAGTTCTTC. Its protein is CASSQGSGEQFF. The V gene is TRBV14, the J gene TRBJ2-1; possible D gene TRBD2, 5 bases. This CDR3 is built from 12 residues. Germline V lookup: CDR1 SGHDN, CDR2 FVKESK. The V and J ends lost 1 base and 9 bases respectively, with 7 bases between them. The full variable domain, its missing parts supplied by reference TRBV14 and TRBJ2-1, is EAGVTQFPSHSVIEKGQTVTLRCDPISGHDNLYWYRRVMGKEIKFLLHFVKESKQDESGMPNNRFLAERTGGTYSTLKVQPAELEDSGVYFCASSQGSGEQFFGPGTRLTVL.

Comment on this clone: Other DNA sequences in the sample encode the same CDR3. This sequence joins TRBV13 and TRBJ2-3, with D hard to call. This CDR3 is 13 amino acids long. Germline CDR1 reads PRHDT; CDR2 reads FYEKMQ (reference sequence). Trimming removed 5 bases at V and 3 bases at J, with 9 bases between. The CDR3 region has the DNA TGTGCCAGCAGCCCCACCTTAACAGATACGCAGTATTTT. Translation gives CASSPTLTDTQYF.

The chain recombines TRBV11-2 with TRBJ2-1; D gene ambiguous. Germline values: CDR1 SGHAT, CDR2 FQNNGV. This CDR3 is built from 13 residues. Deletions cut 5 bases from V and 6 bases from J, with 11 bases between. Here the CDR3 reads CASSSTRSNEQFF. The CDR3 bases are TGTGCCAGCAGCAGCACAAGAAGCAATGAGCAGTTCTTC.

This chain joins TRBV27 and TRBJ1-6, with TRBD1 matching 7 bases. Per the germline V gene, CDR1 is MNHEY and CDR2 is SMNVEV (reference sequence). This CDR3 spans 13 amino acids. Trimming removed 6 bases from V and 14 bases from J; junction bases left unmatched: 10. CDR3 in DNA: TGTGCCAGCAGCCTATTGGGGACAGCGGCCCTCCACTTT. It codes for CASSLLGTAALHF.

This chain uses TRBV9 with TRBJ2-3; TRBD1 aligns across 8 bases. The ends lost 5 bases at V and 2 bases at J; junction bases unmatched: 10. CDR3 length: 16 amino acids. CDR1 and CDR2 from the germline V gene are SGDLS and YYNGEE. The CDR3 here is CASSTGARGLTDTQYF. The CDR3 region has the DNA TGTGCCAGCAGTACTGGGGCCAGGGGGCTCACAGATACGCAGTATTTT.

The V gene is TRBV13, the J gene TRBJ1-2; 9 nucleotides line up with TRBD1. The CDR3 covers 14 residues. Trimming at V came to 1 base and at J to 7 bases, leaving 4 bases not matched to a gene. Germline CDR1 reads PRHDT; CDR2 reads FYEKMQ (reference sequence). The DNA for the CDR3 is TGTGCCAGCAGCTTAGTGGGACAGGGTGGTGGCTACACCTTC. Protein sequence: CASSLVGQGGGYTF.

The chain joins TRBV30 to TRBJ1-1; weak D call: TRBD1 (6 bases). CDR1 is GTSNPN and CDR2 is SVGIG in the germline V gene (reference sequence). The CDR3 is 14 amino acids. Trimming left V 4 bases short and J 3 bases short, with 15 bases between. The CDR3 reads CAWTWGAGDTEAFF. The CDR3 nucleotides are TGTGCCTGGACGTGGGGGGCCGGAGACACTGAAGCTTTCTTT.

The chain joins TRBV4-1 to TRBJ2-7, with no clear D. The CDR3 is 17 amino acids. Trimming pared 2 bases from V and 3 bases from J, leaving 20 bases between. Per the germline V gene, CDR1 is MGHRA and CDR2 is YSYEKL. The CDR3 DNA sequence: TGCGCCAGCAGCCAAACGCCTGGAAGTATGGGTATCTACGAGCAGTACTTC. Its protein product is CASSQTPGSMGIYEQYF.

Concerning this clone: The same CDR3 arises from other DNA sequences in this sample as well. V usage is TRBV5-1 and J usage is TRBJ1-2; a weak D match, TRBD1 (5 bases). Trimming cost V 5 bases and J 2 bases, with 10 bases left between them. The CDR3 is 13 residues long. Germline lookup yields CDR1 SGHRS and CDR2 YFSETQ. CDR3 loop: CASSVTENYGYTF. The DNA for the CDR3 is TGCGCCAGCAGTGTGACAGAGAACTATGGCTACACCTTC.

With regard to this clone: Other nucleotide sequences from this sample produce the same CDR3. V usage is TRBV6-5 and J usage is TRBJ2-5; D gene uncertain. The CDR3 runs to 10 residues. The ends were cut back, 6 bases at V and 5 bases at J, with 4 bases in the middle. Germline CDR1 reads MNHEY; CDR2 reads SVGAGI. CDR3: CASRGETQYF. In nucleotides, the CDR3 is TGTGCCAGCAGGGGCGAGACCCAGTACTTC.

The V call is TRBV27, the J call TRBJ2-3; no clear D. V gave up 5 bases and J gave up 4 bases, with 7 bases separating them. The CDR3 is 12 amino acids. Germline assignment: CDR1 MNHEY and CDR2 SMNVEV (reference sequence). The CDR3 is CASSHPPDTQYF. CDR3 DNA sequence: TGTGCCAGCAGTCACCCCCCAGATACGCAGTATTTT.

This rearrangement joins TRBV27 to TRBJ2-2, with D maybe TRBD1 (5 bases). The CDR3 extends over 16 amino acids. Germline CDR1 reads MNHEY; CDR2 reads SMNVEV (reference sequence). Trimming removed 6 bases from V and 4 bases from J, with 18 bases in between. The CDR3 reads CASSPGRVSGTGELFF. The DNA for the CDR3 is TGTGCCAGCAGCCCAGGCAGGGTTTCAGGCACCGGGGAGCTGTTTTTT.

This chain connects TRBV5-6 to TRBJ1-2, with TRBD1 as a possible D gene (5 bases). The CDR3 consists of 16 residues. The V and J ends lost 4 bases and 1 base respectively, with 17 bases between them. From germline, CDR1 is SGHDT and CDR2 YYEEEE. This chain's CDR3 is CASSHGGGEVNYGYTF. In DNA, the CDR3 is TGTGCCAGCAGCCACGGAGGAGGGGAAGTTAACTATGGCTACACCTTC.

V usage is TRBV30 and J usage is TRBJ2-7; 8 bases align to TRBD1. V dropped 8 bases and J dropped 4; count of bases not matched to a gene: 7. The CDR3 extends over 12 amino acids. Germline V gene sequence: CDR1 GTSNPN, CDR2 SVGIG (reference sequence). CDR3: CAGGQGAYEQYF. CDR3 nucleotide sequence: TGTGCCGGTGGACAGGGAGCGTACGAGCAGTACTTC.

The chain combines TRBV6-1 with TRBJ2-5; no reliable D call. The CDR3 is 16 residues long. With 2 bases removed from V and 2 bases from J, the gap between germline ends came to 15 bases. Looked up from germline, CDR1 is MNHNS and CDR2 is SASEGT. The CDR3 here is CASSEMVYTEQETQYF. DNA for the CDR3: TGTGCCAGCAGTGAAATGGTCTACACAGAACAAGAGACCCAGTACTTC.

J is TRBJ1-4 and V is TRBV30; 9 bases line up with TRBD1. Germline V gives CDR1 GTSNPN, CDR2 SVGIG (reference sequence). The V segment lost 0 bases and the J segment 6 bases; nucleotides outside the gene matches: 5. The CDR3 is made up of 15 amino acids. The CDR3 DNA reads TGTGCCTGGAGTGTAGGAACAGGGGGCTATGAAAAACTGTTTTTT. Its protein is CAWSVGTGGYEKLFF.

The J gene is TRBJ2-7, the V gene TRBV9; 7 positions agree with TRBD2. Trimming removed 3 bases from V and 2 bases from J; junction bases left unmatched: 11. Per the germline V gene, CDR1 is SGDLS and CDR2 is YYNGEE. This CDR3 region has 16 residues. CDR3 protein: CASSDPTGGSPYEQYF. The DNA for the CDR3 is TGTGCCAGCAGCGACCCTACCGGGGGGTCCCCCTACGAGCAGTACTTC.

V is TRBV5-4 and J is TRBJ2-7; D not resolved. The germline V and J ends were trimmed by 0 bases and 2 bases, with 12 bases remaining between them. The germline gives CDR1 SGHNT, CDR2 YYREEE (reference sequence). The CDR3 spans 15 residues. CDR3 in DNA: TGTGCCAGCAGCTTGGGGGCAGGCTTAACCTACGAGCAGTACTTC. It codes for CASSLGAGLTYEQYF.

The rearrangement uses TRBV6-1 and TRBJ2-7; D may match TRBD1 or TRBD2 (6 bases each). The CDR3 spans 15 residues. Germline loops: CDR1 MNHNS, CDR2 SASEGT. Trimming took off 3 bases at V and 6 bases at J, with 18 bases between the two ends. CDR3 nucleotides: TGTGCCAGCAGTGATCCTCCGGGGGCGGTCGGCGAGCAGTACTTC. It translates to CASSDPPGAVGEQYF.

This clone appeared once. V usage is TRBV29-1 and J usage is TRBJ2-7; TRBD1 matches at 11 bases. CDR3 length equals 16 residues. CDR1 and CDR2 from the germline V gene are SQVTM and ANQGSEA. V shed 7 bases, J shed 2 bases, and the junction held 13 bases outside the gene matches. The DNA of the CDR3 is TGCAGCGCCGGGAGCTTGGCGGGACAGGGGGCCTACGAGCAGTACTTC. Translating it yields CSAGSLAGQGAYEQYF.

A note on this clone: Other nucleotide sequences from this sample produce the same CDR3. The V call is TRBV10-2, the J call TRBJ2-7, with 8 nucleotides matching TRBD2. The ends lost 6 bases at V and 0 bases at J; junction bases unmatched: 4. The germline V gene encodes CDR1 WSHSY and CDR2 SAAADI. This CDR3 contains 14 residues. CDR3: CASSVGRASYEQYF. The CDR3 DNA reads as TGCGCCAGCAGCGTCGGGAGGGCCTCCTACGAGCAGTACTTC.

The chain recombines TRBV7-2 with TRBJ2-1; 9 bases line up with TRBD2. Trimming cost V 5 bases and J 3 bases; bases outside gene matches: 5. CDR1 SGHTA and CDR2 FQGNSA come from the germline V gene. CDR3 length: 15 residues. CDR3 nucleotides: TGTGCCAGCAGCCCGACTAGCGGAGACTACAATGAGCAGTTCTTC. This codes for CASSPTSGDYNEQFF.

The V call is TRBV30, the J call TRBJ2-7, with D perhaps matching TRBD2 (7 bases). This CDR3 has 15 residues. Germline V CDR1 and CDR2: GTSNPN, SVGIG (reference sequence). The V end was cut by 1 base, the J end by 3 bases, with 16 bases between. The CDR3 sequence: CAWSGSGEGHYEQYF. In DNA, the CDR3 is TGTGCCTGGAGTGGGAGTGGGGAGGGACACTACGAGCAGTACTTC. The full variable domain, its missing parts supplied by reference TRBV30 and TRBJ2-7, is SQTIHQWPATLVQPVGSPLSLECTVEGTSNPNLYWYRQAAGRGLQLLFYSVGIGQISSEVPQNLSASRPQDRQFILSSKKLLLSDSGFYLCAWSGSGEGHYEQYFGPGTRLTVT.